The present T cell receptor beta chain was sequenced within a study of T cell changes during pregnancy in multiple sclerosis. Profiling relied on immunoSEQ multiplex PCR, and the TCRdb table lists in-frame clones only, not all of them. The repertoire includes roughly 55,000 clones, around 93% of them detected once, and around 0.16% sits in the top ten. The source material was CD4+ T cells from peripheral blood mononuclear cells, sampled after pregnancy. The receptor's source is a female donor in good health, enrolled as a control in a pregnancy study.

The CDR3 DNA reads as TGTGCCAGCAGCACGCCCTTGCGACAGGGTACCTCCTGGGAGCAGTACTTC. Its translation is CASSTPLRQGTSWEQYF. The V call is TRBV27, the J call TRBJ2-7; TRBD1 matches 7 bases. V shed 6 bases, J shed 7 bases, and the junction held 21 bases outside the gene matches. This CDR3 is 17 amino acids long. From germline, CDR1 is MNHEY and CDR2 SMNVEV (reference sequence).